The 5 T cell receptor beta chains reported below all come from one sample, sequenced in a study of T cell responses to AZD1222 COVID-19 vaccine. Sequencing used immunoSEQ multiplex PCR; TCRdb keeps in-frame clones, though not all of them. The table shows tens of thousands of clones, with around nine tenths occurring only once. Sequences were derived from peripheral blood, sampled 28 days after the second AZD1222 dose. Receptor source: an adult who received the AZD1222 COVID-19 vaccine.

This clone was recorded a few times. The V call is TRBV6-5, the J call TRBJ1-2; D is undetermined. The CDR3 is 11 residues long. The V and J ends lost 8 bases and 1 base respectively, with 5 bases between them. CDR1 is MNHEY, CDR2 SVGAGI, per germline. The CDR3 DNA sequence: TGTGCCAGCTACAGTAACTATGGCTACACCTTC. This codes for CASYSNYGYTF.

The chain joins TRBV10-3 to TRBJ1-4; D remains unclear. V was clipped by 6 bases and J by 4 bases, with 9 bases between them. The CDR3 is 13 amino acids. Germline CDR1 ENHRY, CDR2 SYGVKD. This CDR3 is CAIRGRSNEKLFF. The CDR3 nucleotides are TGTGCCATCAGGGGCAGGAGTAATGAAAAACTGTTTTTT.

The V gene is TRBV7-2, the J gene TRBJ2-7; a weak D match, TRBD2 (6 bases). Germline lookup yields CDR1 SGHTA and CDR2 FQGNSA. The CDR3 length is 16 residues. Trimming left V 2 bases short and J 3 bases short, with 17 bases between. CDR3 in DNA: TGTGCCAGCAGCTTATCGGCGGGGTCGGGGTACTACGAGCAGTACTTC. Its translation is CASSLSAGSGYYEQYF.

The chain joins TRBV29-1 to TRBJ1-1; D is possibly TRBD1 (5 bases). The CDR3 sequence is 14 residues long. Germline-derived CDR1 and CDR2 are SQVTM and ANQGSEA. V lost 2 bases and J lost 5, with 15 bases in between. The CDR3, as DNA: TGCAGCGTTGAAAGTGCAGGGTGGCAAACTGAAGCTTTCTTT. Translating gives CSVESAGWQTEAFF.

The chain combines TRBV5-4 with TRBJ2-4; 13 nucleotides agree with TRBD2. Germline assignment: CDR1 SGHNT and CDR2 YYREEE (reference sequence). The CDR3 has 18 amino acids. Trimming cost V 4 bases and J 0 bases; bases outside gene matches: 7. The CDR3 here is CASSPGLAGSVAKNIQYF. In DNA form, the CDR3 reads TGTGCCAGCAGCCCGGGACTAGCGGGATCGGTAGCCAAAAACATTCAGTACTTC.